This TCR beta chain was profiled in a study of blood T cell repertoires in COVID-19. Measured with immunoSEQ multiplex PCR; TCRdb has only the in-frame clones, and not every one. The table lists some 200,000 clones, roughly 82% of them singletons. Self-reported history from a screening survey and questionnaire set each donor's cohort. The sample comprised PBMCs or T cells enriched from blood (not recorded which). This sequence was found in a man aged 40-55 years who had recovered from COVID-19.

CDR3 sequence: CASIRPGTGLYEQYF. The CDR3 coding sequence is TGTGCCAGCATTCGTCCCGGGACAGGGCTCTACGAGCAGTACTTC. The chain employs TRBV2 and TRBJ2-7; 9 positions match TRBD1. The CDR3 runs 15 residues. Germline CDR1 is SNHLY and CDR2 is FYNNEI. V trimming: 7 bases; J trimming: 3 bases; junction bases outside the gene matches: 10.